These 9 T cell receptor beta chains came from one sample sequenced in a study of beta chain features in type 1 diabetes. Study conclusions and caveats: When Type 1 diabetes patients were examined, their TCRB CDR3s proved moderately but significantly shorter in all four CD4+ subsets.

The investigators reverse transcribed all of the isolated RNA, so they sequenced expressed TCRB transcripts. The table came from immunoSEQ multiplex PCR; TCRdb's copy has only in-frame clones and leaves some out. This sample has some 360,000 clones; around a tenth occur once, and the top ten carry 0.6%. No antigen has been identified for these receptors. Sequencing used central memory CD4+ T cells from blood. Every receptor here comes from a man aged 25-45 years with type 1 diabetes.

The rearrangement uses TRBV7-6 and TRBJ2-3; D ambiguous. From germline, CDR1 is SGHVS and CDR2 FNYEAQ. Trimming removed 5 bases at V and 0 bases at J, with 15 bases between. The CDR3 sequence is 16 residues long. In nucleotides, the CDR3 is TGTGCCAGCAGCCCCCAACACGGGCTCAGCACAGATACGCAGTATTTT. Residues: CASSPQHGLSTDTQYF.

V and J are TRBV6-1 and TRBJ1-5; D ambiguous. The V end lost 6 bases, the J end lost 8 bases, and 11 bases lay between the germline ends. Per the germline V gene, CDR1 is MNHNS and CDR2 is SASEGT. The CDR3 is 12 residues long. The CDR3 spells CASRRTSEPQHF. In nucleotides, the CDR3 is TGTGCCAGCAGACGGACCTCCGAGCCCCAGCATTTT.

This rearrangement joins TRBV6-1 to TRBJ1-1; 8 nucleotides align to TRBD1. The CDR3 runs 15 residues. With 4 bases clipped from V and 0 bases from J, the junction kept 4 bases outside the gene matches. Per germline, CDR1 MNHNS and CDR2 SASEGT. The chain's CDR3 is CASSGNRGVNTEAFF. The CDR3 nucleotides are TGTGCCAGCAGTGGGAACAGGGGGGTGAACACTGAAGCTTTCTTT.

The rearrangement links TRBV7-8 to TRBJ1-3; D not certain. The CDR3 loop spans 13 amino acids. V was cut by 8 bases and J by 4 bases, with 12 bases left in between. CDR1 is SGHVS, CDR2 FQNEAQ, per germline. The CDR3 protein is CASAPGGGNTIYF. The DNA of the CDR3 is TGTGCCAGCGCCCCGGGAGGAGGAAACACCATATATTTT.

This clone was detected ten times or more. The V and J genes are TRBV27 and TRBJ2-3, with D possibly being TRBD1 or TRBD2 (6 bases each). CDR1 is MNHEY and CDR2 is SMNVEV in the germline V gene (reference sequence). There are 15 residues in the CDR3. Trimming took off 6 bases at V and 6 bases at J, with 19 bases between the two ends. CDR3 protein: CASRRKPGAGDTQYF. The CDR3 nucleotides are TGTGCCAGCAGACGAAAGCCAGGGGCGGGGGATACGCAGTATTTT.

This rearrangement joins TRBV7-2 to TRBJ1-3; possible D gene TRBD1, 5 bases. V was cut by 10 bases and J by 0 bases, with 13 bases left in between. The V gene's germline CDR1 is SGHTA and CDR2 FQGNSA. This CDR3 contains 14 residues. The CDR3 loop is CATPRGNSGNTIYF. CDR3 bases: TGTGCCACCCCCCGGGGGAACTCTGGAAACACCATATATTTT.

The gene calls are TRBV10-3 and TRBJ1-6; a possible D gene is TRBD1 (5 bases). This CDR3 is built from 14 residues. Germline values: CDR1 ENHRY, CDR2 SYGVKD. V gave up 7 bases and J gave up 10 bases, with 17 bases separating them. As DNA, the CDR3 is TGTGCCATCACGGCAGGGAATGGAGGCTCACCCCTCCACTTT. It translates to CAITAGNGGSPLHF.

A few counts support this clone. V is TRBV10-1 and J is TRBJ2-1; D is ambiguous. The germline CDR1 and CDR2 sequences are WNHNN and SYGVQD (reference sequence). The CDR3 is 15 residues long. V was pared by 3 bases and J by 0 bases, with 9 bases between. The CDR3 coding sequence is TGCGCCAGCAGTGATAGCTCTAGCTCCTACAATGAGCAGTTCTTC. Protein: CASSDSSSSYNEQFF.

The chain carries TRBV5-4 and TRBJ2-3; TRBD2 might be the D (6 bases). This CDR3 is built from 17 residues. The ends were cut back, 3 bases at V and 0 bases at J, with 17 bases in the middle. Germline V CDR1 and CDR2: SGHNT, YYREEE (reference sequence). The CDR3 reads CASSSPVGGRSTDTQYF. CDR3 sequence (DNA): TGTGCCAGCAGCTCGCCTGTTGGAGGGAGGAGCACAGATACGCAGTATTTT.